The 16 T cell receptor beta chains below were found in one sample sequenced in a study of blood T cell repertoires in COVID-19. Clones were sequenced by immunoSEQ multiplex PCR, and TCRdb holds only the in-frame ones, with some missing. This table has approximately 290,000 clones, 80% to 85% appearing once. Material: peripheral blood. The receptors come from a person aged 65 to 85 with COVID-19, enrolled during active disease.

The CDR3 here is CASSDFVSETQYF. In nucleotides, the CDR3 is TGTGCCAGCAGTGACTTCGTTAGCGAGACCCAGTACTTC. V is TRBV2 and J is TRBJ2-5; D gene uncertain. V was pared by 3 bases and J by 5 bases, with 10 bases between. The germline CDR1 and CDR2 sequences are SNHLY and FYNNEI. The CDR3 runs 13 residues.

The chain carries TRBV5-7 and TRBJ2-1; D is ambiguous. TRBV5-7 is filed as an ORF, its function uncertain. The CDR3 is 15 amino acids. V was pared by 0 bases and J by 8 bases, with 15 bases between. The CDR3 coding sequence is TGTGCCAGCAGCTTGGAAGAGGCACTCCGGGATGAGCAGTTCTTC. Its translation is CASSLEEALRDEQFF.

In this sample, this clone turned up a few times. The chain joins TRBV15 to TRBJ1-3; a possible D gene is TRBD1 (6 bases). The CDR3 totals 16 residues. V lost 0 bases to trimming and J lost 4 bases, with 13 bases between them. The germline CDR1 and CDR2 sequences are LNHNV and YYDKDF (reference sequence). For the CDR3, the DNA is TGTGCCACCAGCAGAGATTTAACAGGGTTGGGAAACACCATATATTTT. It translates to CATSRDLTGLGNTIYF.

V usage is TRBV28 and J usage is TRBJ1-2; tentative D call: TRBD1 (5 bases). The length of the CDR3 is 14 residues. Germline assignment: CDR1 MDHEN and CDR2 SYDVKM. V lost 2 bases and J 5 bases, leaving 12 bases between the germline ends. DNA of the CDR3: TGTGCCAGCAGTTTAGGGGCACGATCTTATGGCTACACCTTC. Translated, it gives CASSLGARSYGYTF.

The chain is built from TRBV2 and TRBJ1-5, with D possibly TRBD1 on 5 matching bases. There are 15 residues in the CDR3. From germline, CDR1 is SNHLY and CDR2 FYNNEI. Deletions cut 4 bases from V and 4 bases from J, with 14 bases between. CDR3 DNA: TGTGCCAGCAGTGTAAATCGACAGAGGAATCAGCCCCAGCATTTT. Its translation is CASSVNRQRNQPQHF.

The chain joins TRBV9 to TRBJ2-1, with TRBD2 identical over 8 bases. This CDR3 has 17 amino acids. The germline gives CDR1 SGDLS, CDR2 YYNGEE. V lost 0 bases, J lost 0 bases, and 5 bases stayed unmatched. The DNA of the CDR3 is TGTGCCAGCAGCGTAGAGTTACGGGAGGGCTCCTACAATGAGCAGTTCTTC. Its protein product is CASSVELREGSYNEQFF.

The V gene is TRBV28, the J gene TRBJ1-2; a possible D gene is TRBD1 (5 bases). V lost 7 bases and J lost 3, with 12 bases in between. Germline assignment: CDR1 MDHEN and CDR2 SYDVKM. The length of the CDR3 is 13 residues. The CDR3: CASKEAGDYGYTF. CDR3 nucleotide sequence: TGTGCCAGCAAGGAGGCGGGGGACTATGGCTACACCTTC.

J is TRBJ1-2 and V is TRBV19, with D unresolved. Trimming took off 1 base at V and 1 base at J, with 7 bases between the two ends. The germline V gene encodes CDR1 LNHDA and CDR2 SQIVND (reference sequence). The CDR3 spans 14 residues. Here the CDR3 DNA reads TGTGCCAGTAGTATAGGAAGAGATAACTATGGCTACACCTTC. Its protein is CASSIGRDNYGYTF.

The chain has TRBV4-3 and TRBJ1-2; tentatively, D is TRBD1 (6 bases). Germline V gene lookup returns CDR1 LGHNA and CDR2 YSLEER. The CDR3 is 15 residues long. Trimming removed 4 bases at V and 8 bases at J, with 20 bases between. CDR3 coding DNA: TGCGCCAGCAGCCTCGAAGCCCCAGGGGTGGGAGGCTACACCTTC. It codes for CASSLEAPGVGGYTF.

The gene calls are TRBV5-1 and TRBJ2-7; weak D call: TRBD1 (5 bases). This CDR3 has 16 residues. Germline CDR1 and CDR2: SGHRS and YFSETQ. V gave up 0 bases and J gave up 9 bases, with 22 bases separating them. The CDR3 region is CASSLEASVGPHGQYF. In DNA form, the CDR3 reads TGCGCCAGCAGCTTGGAGGCCTCCGTGGGGCCACACGGGCAGTACTTC.

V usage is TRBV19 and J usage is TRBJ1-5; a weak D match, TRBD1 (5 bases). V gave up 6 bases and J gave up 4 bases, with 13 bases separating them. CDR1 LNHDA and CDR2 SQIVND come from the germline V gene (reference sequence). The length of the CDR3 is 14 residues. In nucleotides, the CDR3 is TGTGCCAGTAGACCAAGACAGTCAAATCAGCCCCAGCATTTT. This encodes CASRPRQSNQPQHF.

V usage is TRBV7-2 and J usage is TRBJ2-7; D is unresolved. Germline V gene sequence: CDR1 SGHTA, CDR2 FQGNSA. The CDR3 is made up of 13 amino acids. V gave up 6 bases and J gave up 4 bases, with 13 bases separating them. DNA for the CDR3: TGTGCCAGCAGTACTGCAATCCAATACGAGCAGTACTTC. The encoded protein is CASSTAIQYEQYF.

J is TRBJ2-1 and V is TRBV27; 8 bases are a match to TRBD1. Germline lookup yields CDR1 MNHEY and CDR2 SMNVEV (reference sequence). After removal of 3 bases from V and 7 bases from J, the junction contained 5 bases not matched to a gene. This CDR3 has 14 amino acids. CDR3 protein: CASSFSGTGNEQFF. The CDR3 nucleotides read TGTGCCAGCAGTTTCTCCGGGACAGGTAATGAGCAGTTCTTC.

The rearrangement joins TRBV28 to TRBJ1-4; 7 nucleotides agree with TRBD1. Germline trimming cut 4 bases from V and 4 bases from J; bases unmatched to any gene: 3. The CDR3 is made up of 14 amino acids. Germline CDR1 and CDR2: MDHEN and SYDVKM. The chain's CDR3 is CASSWTGHNEKLFF. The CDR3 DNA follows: TGTGCCAGCAGTTGGACAGGCCATAATGAAAAACTGTTTTTT.

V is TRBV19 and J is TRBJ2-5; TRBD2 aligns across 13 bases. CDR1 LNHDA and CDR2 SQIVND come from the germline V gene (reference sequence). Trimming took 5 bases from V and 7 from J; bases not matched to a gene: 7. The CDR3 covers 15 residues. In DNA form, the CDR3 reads TGTGCCAGTAGTGAACTAGCGGGGGGGACAGGGACCCAGTACTTC. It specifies CASSELAGGTGTQYF.

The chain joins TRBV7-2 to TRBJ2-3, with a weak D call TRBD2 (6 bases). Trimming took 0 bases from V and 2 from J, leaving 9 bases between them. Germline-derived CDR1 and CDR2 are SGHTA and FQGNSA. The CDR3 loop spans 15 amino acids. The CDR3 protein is CASSLARTTTDTQYF. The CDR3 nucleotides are TGTGCCAGCAGCTTAGCGCGGACTACCACAGATACGCAGTATTTT. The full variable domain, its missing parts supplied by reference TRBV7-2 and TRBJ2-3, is GAGVSQSPSNKVTEKGKDVELRCDPISGHTALYWYRQSLGQGLEFLIYFQGNSAPDKSGLPSDRFSAERTGGSVSTLTIQRTQQEDSAVYLCASSLARTTTDTQYFGPGTRLTVL.